The clone carrying this T cell receptor beta chain came up a few times. TCRdb called the 5' RACE reads again in MiXCR, with one record for every CDR3 protein. The data show approximately 69,000 distinct CDR3 sequences, 10% to 15% seen once. This sample was taken from a study of early T cells in non-severe SARS-CoV-2 infection. Turning to the study itself: Sequencing input comprised bulk RNA from unsorted whole blood; chain pairing was not available.

Trimming stripped 3 bases from V and 3 bases from J, with 12 bases between. The CDR3 spans 15 residues. Per the germline V gene, CDR1 is SGHTA and CDR2 is FQGNSA. The chain recombines TRBV7-2 with TRBJ1-5; no clear D gene. Sample: whole blood. The origin of this receptor is an adult who was a healthcare worker with PCR-confirmed SARS-CoV-2 infection or an uninfected control (not recorded which). The chain's CDR3 is CASSFSSHSNQPQHF. In nucleotides, the CDR3 is TGTGCCAGCAGCTTCTCCAGCCACTCCAATCAGCCCCAGCATTTT.